This TCR beta chain was obtained from a study of blood T cell repertoires in COVID-19. Per the authors' pipeline: For nucleated cells, counts were estimated from reference gene primer amplification. Produced via immunoSEQ multiplex PCR; TCRdb's table is partial and in-frame only. V, J and clone size are those of that table, while D and trimming were read from the DNA. The sample records some 140,000 clones, approximately 88% being singletons. Those enrolled, adults aged 18 to 89 years, came from around 25 US areas. In germline, CDR1 is LNHNV, CDR2 YYDKDF (reference sequence). V lost 0 bases and J lost 0, with 11 bases in between. The CDR3 consists of 16 residues.

The sequence was obtained from a man aged 35 to 55 with acute COVID-19. The V call is TRBV15, the J call TRBJ1-2; D is unclear. Sequenced: PBMCs or T cells enriched from blood (not recorded which). The CDR3 nucleotides read TGTGCCACCAGCAGAGATTTCGTAGCGGCTAACTATGGCTACACCTTC. It is translated as CATSRDFVAANYGYTF.